Sequencing of this T cell receptor (beta chain) was carried out in a study of neurological immune-mediated disorders. CDR3 length: 15 residues. Germline V gene data show CDR1 as SGHKS and CDR2 as YYEKEE (reference sequence). The V end lost 0 bases, the J end lost 4 bases, and 13 bases lay between the germline ends. TCRdb re-called the 5' RACE reads through MiXCR, storing one row per CDR3 protein. The sample shows approximately 66,000 distinct CDR3 sequences, 4.5% of them seen only once. This clonotype was seen ten or more times. This sequence was found in a man aged 25 to 45 with multiple sclerosis. The specimen sequenced was PBMCs. This chain connects TRBV5-5 to TRBJ2-5, with D possibly being TRBD2 (6 bases). CDR3 nucleotide sequence: TGTGCCAGCAGCTTGGTCAGGGACTTTCGAGAGACCCAGTACTTC. Protein sequence: CASSLVRDFRETQYF.